The 15 T cell receptor beta chains listed next were all sequenced from one sample in a study of vaccination effects on CD4 cells after COVID-19. Their antigen targets remain unknown. Clones were sequenced by immunoSEQ multiplex PCR, and TCRdb holds only the in-frame ones, with some missing. The table lists about 73,000 clones, around 74% of them singletons, with under 3% in the top ten. The ViraFEST assay expanded antigen-specific CD4+ T cells with viral peptide pools before sequencing. Having been cultured for around nine days, the cells underwent CD4+ T cell isolation. All vaccine recipients tested negative for nucleocapsid antibodies and had never contracted SARS-CoV-2 infection. The source was CD4+ T cells from PBMCs cultured with HCoV-NL63 spike peptides, collected before COVID-19 vaccination. These receptors originate from a human donor who received a COVID-19 vaccine.

V is TRBV25-1 and J is TRBJ2-3, with 8 bases matching TRBD2. V lost 1 base, J lost 1 base, and 4 bases stayed unmatched. From germline, CDR1 is MGHDK and CDR2 SYGVNS. This CDR3 contains 16 residues. Written as DNA, the CDR3 is TGTGCCAGCAGTGAATGGGGACTAGAAGGCACAGATACGCAGTATTTT. This translates into CASSEWGLEGTDTQYF.

The CDR3 nucleotides are TGTGCCAGCAGCTTACATCTGCAGGAAGGCTACACCTTC. This gives the protein CASSLHLQEGYTF. V and J are TRBV7-2 and TRBJ1-2; D not certain. V lost 2 bases to trimming and J lost 8 bases, with 12 bases between them. The CDR3 sequence is 13 residues long. From germline, CDR1 is SGHTA and CDR2 FQGNSA.

This chain joins TRBV3-1 (or the pseudogene TRBV3-2) and TRBJ2-2, with TRBD1 identical over 7 bases. Germline V gene lookup returns CDR1 LGHDT and CDR2 YNNKEL (reference sequence). The CDR3 is made up of 13 amino acids. After removal of 5 bases from V and 6 bases from J, the junction contained 3 bases not matched to a gene. DNA of the CDR3: TGTGCCAGCAGCGACAGGGCGGCCGGGGAGCTGTTTTTT. Encoded protein: CASSDRAAGELFF.

CDR3 region: CASSLTSGQYNEQFF. As DNA, the CDR3 is TGTGCCAGCAGCTTGACTTCGGGACAGTACAATGAGCAGTTCTTC. This chain links TRBV7-3 with TRBJ2-1; 7 bases match TRBD1. This CDR3 contains 15 residues. Losses at the gene ends were 3 bases for V and 4 bases for J; bases not matched to a gene: 6. In germline, CDR1 is SGHTA, CDR2 FQGTGA.

The J gene is TRBJ1-2, the V gene TRBV6-2 or TRBV6-3, with 7 bases matching TRBD1. The junction had 6 bases not matched to a gene; V was cut back by 5 bases and J by 6 bases. The CDR3 contains 13 residues. Germline loops: CDR1 MNHEY, CDR2 SVGEGT. CDR3 DNA sequence: TGTGCCAGCAGTGACAGGGTCCTTGATGGCTACACCTTC. Encoded protein: CASSDRVLDGYTF.

The gene calls are TRBV2 and TRBJ2-2, with TRBD1 matching 7 bases. Germline V lookup: CDR1 SNHLY, CDR2 FYNNEI. This CDR3 is 15 amino acids long. The V gene end was trimmed by 3 bases and the J gene end by 3 bases; junction bases not matched to a gene: 4. The CDR3 DNA reads TGTGCCAGCAGTGAGCAAGGGGGCTACACCGGGGAGCTGTTTTTT. Its protein is CASSEQGGYTGELFF.

The gene calls are TRBV5-1 and TRBJ1-1; weak D call: TRBD1 (5 bases). Germline V gene sequence: CDR1 SGHRS, CDR2 YFSETQ. CDR3 length: 12 amino acids. Between the trimmed V and J ends, which lost 0 bases and 10 bases, there was a span of 10 bases. The DNA of the CDR3 is TGCGCCAGCAGCTTGGGTCCGGGGGGAGCTTTCTTT. It codes for CASSLGPGGAFF.

The chain combines TRBV30 with TRBJ2-5; possibly TRBD1 for D (5 bases). There are 16 residues in the CDR3. The V end lost 4 bases, the J end lost 2 bases, and 20 bases lay between the germline ends. Looked up from germline, CDR1 is GTSNPN and CDR2 is SVGIG (reference sequence). The CDR3 reads CAWKAPYDRLQETQYF. The CDR3 DNA reads TGTGCCTGGAAAGCTCCTTATGACAGATTACAAGAGACCCAGTACTTC. The full variable domain, rest sourced from reference TRBV30 and TRBJ2-5, is SQTIHQWPATLVQPVGSPLSLECTVEGTSNPNLYWYRQAAGRGLQLLFYSVGIGQISSEVPQNLSASRPQDRQFILSSKKLLLSDSGFYLCAWKAPYDRLQETQYFGPGTRLLVL.

V usage is TRBV28 and J usage is TRBJ1-1; no reliable D call. Trimming stripped 6 bases from V and 8 bases from J, with 10 bases between. CDR3 length equals 11 residues. Per the germline V gene, CDR1 is MDHEN and CDR2 is SYDVKM. The DNA for the CDR3 is TGTGCCAGCAGGTCGACATTCGAAGCTTTCTTT. This sequence encodes CASRSTFEAFF.

Only a few counts were recorded for this clone. J is TRBJ2-7 and V is TRBV24-1, with D unresolved. CDR1 KGHDR and CDR2 SFDVKD come from the germline V gene. This CDR3 contains 13 residues. Written as DNA, the CDR3 is TGTCCAGGACCAACTGACATTATTTACGAGCAGTACGTC. The encoded protein is CPGPTDIIYEQYV.

The chain carries TRBV25-1 and TRBJ2-5; 11 nucleotides agree with TRBD2. CDR3 length: 15 residues. Germline V gives CDR1 MGHDK, CDR2 SYGVNS. Germline trimming cut 4 bases from V and 2 bases from J; bases unmatched to any gene: 3. The CDR3 loop reads CASSGLAGKQETQYF. The CDR3 DNA reads as TGTGCCAGCAGTGGACTAGCGGGGAAGCAAGAGACCCAGTACTTC. Full variable domain (remainder filled in from reference TRBV25-1 and TRBJ2-5): EADIYQTPRYLVIGTGKKITLECSQTMGHDKMYWYQQDPGMELHLIHYSYGVNSTEKGDLSSESTVSRIRTEHFPLTLESARPSHTSQYLCASSGLAGKQETQYFGPGTRLLVL.

CDR3 sequence reads: CASSGPRATTDTQYF. The CDR3 nucleotides are TGTGCCAGCTCCGGACCCAGAGCGACCACAGATACGCAGTATTTT. The chain has TRBV18 and TRBJ2-3, with D unclear. Trimming removed 6 bases at V and 2 bases at J, with 15 bases between. The CDR3 covers 15 residues. Looked up from germline, CDR1 is KGHSH and CDR2 is LQKENI.

The chain carries TRBV2 and TRBJ2-5, with TRBD2 matching 7 bases. Germline V CDR1 and CDR2: SNHLY, FYNNEI. This CDR3 spans 14 amino acids. V lost 4 bases to trimming and J lost 5 bases; unmatched junction nucleotides: 7. The CDR3 sequence: CASSVAGATETQYF. As DNA, the CDR3 is TGTGCCAGCAGTGTGGCGGGAGCGACTGAGACCCAGTACTTC.

This clone was counted a few times. The genes are TRBV5-4 and TRBJ2-1; D gene uncertain. V lost 4 bases to trimming and J lost 0 bases, with 14 bases between them. Germline V gives CDR1 SGHNT, CDR2 YYREEE (reference sequence). The CDR3 runs 16 residues. CDR3 in amino acids: CASSPSTVPSYNEQFF. The CDR3 region has the DNA TGTGCCAGCAGCCCCTCGACGGTTCCCTCCTACAATGAGCAGTTCTTC.

J is TRBJ1-1 and V is TRBV5-1; D possibly corresponds to TRBD1 (5 bases). The V and J ends lost 3 bases and 0 bases respectively, with 9 bases between them. Per germline, CDR1 SGHRS and CDR2 YFSETQ. The CDR3 contains 14 residues. Here the CDR3 reads CASSWDGVNTEAFF. The CDR3 bases are TGCGCCAGCAGCTGGGACGGAGTGAACACTGAAGCTTTCTTT.